One and the same sample provided the 15 T cell receptor delta chains below, sequenced in a study of delta chains in infants with herpesvirus infections. TCR cDNA was made from PBMC RNA with gamma- and delta-chain-specific primers. TCRdb reapplied CATT to the RT-PCR reads. The repertoire holds under 400 delta-chain clones, with about an eighth as singletons. Sequenced material: peripheral blood, taken at time point 1 of longitudinal follow-up. The receptors come from a human donor who was a Ugandan infant, either HIV-exposed or HIV-unexposed (not recorded which).

This clone has only a few counts. It is likely a read error: a sequence one base away is far more abundant. The sample contains more than one DNA sequence encoding this CDR3. This chain uses TRDV1 with TRDJ1; 7 bases match TRDD3. Germline CDR1 TSWWSYY, CDR2 QGS. This CDR3 has 18 amino acids. CDR3 residues: CALGELSLSGGYTDKLIF. CDR3 DNA: TGTGCTCTTGGGGAACTGTCCCTTTCTGGGGGTTACACTGATAAACTCATCTTT.

Only a few counts were recorded for this clone. The TCRdb protein, from a much larger clone, departs from this DNA's translation at residue 14, likely by read error; the protein shown derives from the DNA. The chain uses TRDV1 and TRDJ1; TRDD3 matches at 8 bases. This CDR3 has 18 residues. Per the germline V gene, CDR1 is TSWWSYY and CDR2 is QGS. CDR3 in amino acids: CALGLPAVGILSTEKLIF. CDR3 bases: TGTGCTCTTGGTCTCCCGGCGGTGGGGATACTCTCCACCGAAAAACTCATCTTT.

The sample holds a few counts of this clone. TCRdb pairs this DNA with a much larger clone's protein that differs at residue 9, likely a read error; the protein shown was translated from the DNA. The V call is TRDV2, the J call TRDJ1; 8 nucleotides agree with TRDD3. The CDR3 length is 19 residues. Germline V gene lookup returns CDR1 GEAIGNYY and CDR2 EKD. V gave up 0 bases and J gave up 1 base; unmatched junction bases: 15. This chain's CDR3 is CACDTVLGGTGGFTDKLIF. The CDR3 DNA sequence: TGTGCCTGTGACACCGTACTGGGGGGTACGGGGGGATTCACCGATAAACTCATCTTT.

The sample holds a few counts of this clone. TCRdb lists the protein of a much larger clone for this DNA, which differs at residue 12, so this is likely a read error; the protein given here is translated from the DNA itself. The chain links TRDV1 to TRDJ1; the D gene is possibly TRDD3 (6 bases). The V gene lost 1 base and the J gene lost 0 bases, with 18 bases spanning the gap. From germline, CDR1 is TSWWSYY and CDR2 QGS. CDR3 length: 18 residues. This CDR3 is CALGEPRWGLPNTDKLIF. The CDR3 bases are TGTGCTCTTGGGGAACCCCGGTGGGGGCTTCCAAACACCGATAAACTCATCTTT.

This clone has more than one count but fewer than ten. With only one base between it and a far larger clone, this is likely a read error. The genes are TRDV1 and TRDJ1, with 10 bases that match TRDD3. The germline gives CDR1 TSWWSYY, CDR2 QGS. This CDR3 is 19 amino acids long. Losses at the gene ends were 2 bases for V and 3 bases for J; bases not matched to a gene: 15. The CDR3 DNA is TGTGCTCTTGGGGAATCCCCCTTTCCCCTGGGGGATATGCCCGATAAACTCATCTTT. Protein product: CALGESPFPLGDMPDKLIF.

A note on this clone: TCRdb records a much larger clone's protein for this DNA, with a difference at residue 14 that likely arises from a read error; the protein given is the translation of the DNA. J is TRDJ1 and V is TRDV1; 8 bases match TRDD3. The CDR3 spans 18 residues. Germline CDR1 is TSWWSYY and CDR2 is QGS. CDR3 sequence reads: CALGELYWGYPYTYKLIF. The CDR3 DNA reads TGTGCTCTTGGGGAACTTTACTGGGGATACCCGTACACCTATAAACTCATCTTT.

This clone rates as large. The V gene is TRDV1, the J gene TRDJ1; 8 bases are a match to TRDD3. The ends lost 0 bases at V and 0 bases at J; junction bases unmatched: 9. There are 18 residues in the CDR3. Germline V gives CDR1 TSWWSYY, CDR2 QGS. CDR3 sequence: CALGELDPTGGHTDKLIF. Here the CDR3 DNA reads TGTGCTCTTGGGGAACTAGACCCTACTGGGGGGCACACCGATAAACTCATCTTT.

This clone occurred a few times. The protein given by TCRdb reflects a much larger clone and differs at residue 5 from this DNA's translation, likely from a read error; the protein shown is the DNA's translation. The chain links TRDV1 to TRDJ1; 11 bases are a match to TRDD3. Trimming removed 3 bases from V and 8 bases from J; junction bases left unmatched: 14. From germline, CDR1 is TSWWSYY and CDR2 QGS. The CDR3 is 17 residues long. CDR3 sequence: CALGEFLPGGYNIKLIF. CDR3 bases: TGTGCTCTTGGGGAGTTCCTACCTGGGGGATACAATATAAAACTCATCTTT.

This clone appeared a few times. The protein TCRdb lists belongs to a much larger clone and differs from this DNA's translation at residue 6, which points to a read error; the protein shown is made from the DNA. The chain uses TRDV3 and TRDJ1, with 10 bases fitting TRDD3. This CDR3 spans 19 amino acids. J lost 1 base, V lost 5 bases, and 22 bases had no gene match. Looked up from germline, CDR1 is TVYSNPD and CDR2 is GDNSRS (reference sequence). Here the CDR3 DNA reads TGTGCCCGAAGCAAGCATGGCCCAACTGGGGGATTAGGCACCGATAAACTCATCTTT. This encodes CARSKHGPTGGLGTDKLIF.

V gene TRAV38-2/DV8 combines with J gene TRDJ1, with TRDD3 matching over 11 bases. The CDR3 contains 17 residues. With 2 bases clipped from V and 6 bases from J, the junction kept 12 bases outside the gene matches. The germline V gene encodes CDR1 TSESDYY and CDR2 QEAYKQQN. The CDR3 reads CAYRRLSTVWGIHKLIF. CDR3 coding DNA: TGTGCTTATAGGAGATTGAGTACCGTCTGGGGGATACATAAACTCATCTTT.

By share, this clone counts as hyperexpanded (1% or more). This rearrangement joins TRDV2 to TRDJ3; 10 bases match TRDD3. V shed 0 bases, J shed 0 bases, and the junction held 13 bases outside the gene matches. The germline V gene has CDR1 GEAIGNYY and CDR2 EKD. The CDR3 contains 22 residues. CDR3 sequence reads: CACDTASYWGIQSSWDTRQMFF. The CDR3 bases are TGTGCCTGTGACACCGCCTCGTACTGGGGGATTCAAAGCTCCTGGGACACCCGACAGATGTTTTTC.

This clone is categorized as large. The chain joins TRDV1 to TRDJ1; D assignment may be TRDD2 or TRDD3 (7 bases each). CDR3 length: 23 residues. The germline gives CDR1 TSWWSYY, CDR2 QGS. The ends were cut back, 5 bases at V and 0 bases at J, with 37 bases in the middle. The CDR3: CALGLSGPSWGLGIRKYTDKLIF. CDR3 nucleotides: TGTGCTCTTGGGTTGTCCGGGCCTTCCTGGGGACTGGGGATTAGAAAGTACACCGATAAACTCATCTTT.

In this sample, this clone turned up once. This is likely an artifact of a read error, given a far larger clone one base away. V gene TRAV29/DV5 combines with J gene TRDJ1; 13 positions match TRDD3. Germline CDR1 is NSMFDY and CDR2 is ISSIKDK. The ends lost 0 bases at V and 0 bases at J; junction bases unmatched: 38. The CDR3 consists of 28 residues. CDR3 sequence: CAASDRRLGGGPNFDTGGYGADTDKLIF. CDR3 in DNA: TGTGCAGCAAGCGACCGTCGTTTGGGGGGGGGACCCAACTTCGATACTGGGGGATACGGGGCGGACACCGATAAACTCATCTTT.

This clone rates as large (0.1 to 1%). The V gene is TRDV1, the J gene TRDJ1; TRDD3 aligns across 12 bases. This CDR3 region has 23 residues. V lost 0 bases, J lost 1 base, and 21 bases stayed unmatched. Looked up from germline, CDR1 is TSWWSYY and CDR2 is QGS. The CDR3 region has the DNA TGTGCTCTTGGGGAACTTACCACTCGGGATGGTGGCTGGGGGATACGGGGCACCGATAAACTCATCTTT. Translated: CALGELTTRDGGWGIRGTDKLIF.

By frequency in the sample, this clone is large (0.1 to 1%). This chain connects TRDV1 to TRDJ1; 7 bases match TRDD3. Germline V gene sequence: CDR1 TSWWSYY, CDR2 QGS. The CDR3 contains 18 residues. V gave up 1 base and J gave up 0 bases; unmatched junction bases: 11. In DNA, the CDR3 is TGTGCTCTTGGGGAACCGTCCGGGGGCCTGGGGGACACCGATAAACTCATCTTT. Translating gives CALGEPSGGLGDTDKLIF.